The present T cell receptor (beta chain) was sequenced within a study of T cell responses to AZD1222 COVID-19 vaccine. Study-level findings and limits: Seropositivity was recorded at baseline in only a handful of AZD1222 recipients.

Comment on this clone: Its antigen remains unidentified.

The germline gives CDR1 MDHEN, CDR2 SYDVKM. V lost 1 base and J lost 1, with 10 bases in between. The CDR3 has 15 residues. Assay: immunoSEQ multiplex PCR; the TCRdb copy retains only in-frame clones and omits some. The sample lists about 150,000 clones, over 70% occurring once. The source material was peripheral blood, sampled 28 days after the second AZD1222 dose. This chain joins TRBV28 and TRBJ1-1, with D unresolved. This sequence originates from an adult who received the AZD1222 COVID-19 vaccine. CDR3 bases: TGTGCCAGCAGTTTATTTTTTCGGGGGAACACTGAAGCTTTCTTT. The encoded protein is CASSLFFRGNTEAFF.